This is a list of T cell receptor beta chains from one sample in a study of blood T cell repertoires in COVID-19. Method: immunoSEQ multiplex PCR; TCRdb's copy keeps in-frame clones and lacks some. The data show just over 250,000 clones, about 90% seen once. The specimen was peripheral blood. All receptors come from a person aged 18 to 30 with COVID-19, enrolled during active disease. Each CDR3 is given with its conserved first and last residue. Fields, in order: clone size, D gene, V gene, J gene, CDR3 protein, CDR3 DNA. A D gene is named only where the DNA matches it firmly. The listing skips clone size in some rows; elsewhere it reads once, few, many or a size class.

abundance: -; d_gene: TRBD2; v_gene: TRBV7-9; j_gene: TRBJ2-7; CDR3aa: CASSELAGGPYEQYF; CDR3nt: TGTGCCAGCAGCGAACTAGCGGGAGGTCCCTACGAGCAGTACTTC
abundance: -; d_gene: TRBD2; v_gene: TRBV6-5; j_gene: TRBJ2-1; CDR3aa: CASMLAGWDEQFF; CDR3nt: TGTGCCAGCATGCTAGCGGGTTGGGATGAGCAGTTCTTC
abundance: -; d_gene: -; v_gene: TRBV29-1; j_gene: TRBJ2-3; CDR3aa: CSVDLAADTQYF; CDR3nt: TGCAGCGTTGATCTCGCTGCGGATACGCAGTATTTT
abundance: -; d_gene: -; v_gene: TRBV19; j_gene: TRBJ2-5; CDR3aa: CASSVQGGQETQYF; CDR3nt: TGTGCCAGTAGTGTTCAAGGGGGTCAAGAGACCCAGTACTTC
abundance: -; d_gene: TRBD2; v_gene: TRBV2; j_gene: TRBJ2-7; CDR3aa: CASSGGTSGYEQYF; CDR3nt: TGTGCCAGCAGTGGGGGGACTAGCGGCTACGAGCAGTACTTC
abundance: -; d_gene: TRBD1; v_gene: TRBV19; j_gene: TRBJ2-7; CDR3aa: CASSPGGWNEQYF; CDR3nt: TGTGCCAGTAGTCCAGGGGGATGGAACGAGCAGTACTTC
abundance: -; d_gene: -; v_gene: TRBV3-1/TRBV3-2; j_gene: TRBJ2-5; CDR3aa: CASSSFQETQYF; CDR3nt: TGTGCCAGCAGCAGCTTCCAAGAGACCCAGTACTTC
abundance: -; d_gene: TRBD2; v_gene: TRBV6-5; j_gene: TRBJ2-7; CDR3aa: CASSYPGLAGAQQYF; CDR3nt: TGTGCCAGCAGTTACCCGGGACTAGCGGGAGCCCAGCAGTACTTC
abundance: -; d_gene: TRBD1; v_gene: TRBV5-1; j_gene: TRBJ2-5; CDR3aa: CASSLGQGRETQYF; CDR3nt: TGCGCCAGCAGCCTCGGACAGGGCAGGGAGACCCAGTACTTC
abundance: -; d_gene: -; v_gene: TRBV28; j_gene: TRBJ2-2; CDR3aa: CASQSASNTGELFF; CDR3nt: TGTGCCAGCCAGAGCGCCTCGAACACCGGGGAGCTGTTTTTT
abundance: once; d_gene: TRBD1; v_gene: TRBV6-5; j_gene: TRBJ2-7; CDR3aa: CASSRDRDAYEQYF; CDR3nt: TGTGCCAGCAGTCGTGACAGGGATGCGTACGAGCAGTACTTC
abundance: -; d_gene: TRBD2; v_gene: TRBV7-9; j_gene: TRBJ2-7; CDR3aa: CASSFPSGSYEQYF; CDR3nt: TGTGCCAGCAGCTTCCCTAGCGGTTCCTACGAGCAGTACTTC
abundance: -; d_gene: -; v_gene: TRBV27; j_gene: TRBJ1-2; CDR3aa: CASSLVPFLLEGAHGYTF; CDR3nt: TGTGCCAGCAGTTTGGTACCCTTCCTCCTTGAAGGGGCGCATGGCTACACCTTC
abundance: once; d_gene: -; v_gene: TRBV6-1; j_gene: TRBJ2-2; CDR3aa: CASSDPNSGGELFF; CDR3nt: TGTGCCAGCAGTGATCCTAATTCAGGGGGGGAGCTGTTTTTT
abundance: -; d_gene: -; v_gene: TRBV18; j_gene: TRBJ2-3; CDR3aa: CASSGNTDTQYF; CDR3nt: TGTGCCAGCTCAGGCAACACAGATACGCAGTATTTT
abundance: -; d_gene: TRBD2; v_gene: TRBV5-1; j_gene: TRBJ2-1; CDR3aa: CASSLDGLAGYNEQFF; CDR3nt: TGCGCCAGCAGCTTGGACGGACTAGCGGGATACAATGAGCAGTTCTTC
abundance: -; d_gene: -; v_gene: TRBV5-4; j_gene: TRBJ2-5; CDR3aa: CASSLVGSGFQETQYF; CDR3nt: TGTGCCAGCAGCTTGGTTGGATCGGGGTTTCAAGAGACCCAGTACTTC
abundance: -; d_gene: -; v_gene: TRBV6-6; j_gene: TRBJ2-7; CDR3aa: CASSYATQSEQYF; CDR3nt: TGTGCCAGCAGTTACGCCACACAAAGCGAGCAGTACTTC
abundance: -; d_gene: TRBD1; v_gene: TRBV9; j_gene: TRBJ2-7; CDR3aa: CASGQGGNSYEQYF; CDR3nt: TGTGCCAGCGGACAAGGGGGCAACTCCTACGAGCAGTACTTC
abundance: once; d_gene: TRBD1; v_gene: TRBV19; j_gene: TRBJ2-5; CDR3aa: CASRDSGTGGAETQYF; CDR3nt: TGTGCCAGTAGAGATTCCGGGACAGGGGGCGCAGAGACCCAGTACTTC